One and the same sample provided the 21 T cell receptor beta chains below, sequenced in a study of blood T cell repertoires in COVID-19. Data came from immunoSEQ multiplex PCR; TCRdb stores just in-frame clones and leaves some out. The table shows approximately 300,000 clones, with 80% to 95% occurring only once. The specimen was peripheral blood. These TCRs come from a woman aged 25 to 39 with COVID-19, enrolled during active disease.

The V and J genes are TRBV12-3 or TRBV12-4 and TRBJ2-5; 7 bases align to TRBD1. The CDR3 is 13 residues long. J gave up 5 bases and V 6 bases, and 6 bases lay outside the gene matches. The CDR3 nucleotides read TGTGCCAGCAGACCGACAGGGTTGGAGACCCAGTACTTC. This translates into CASRPTGLETQYF.

The genes are TRBV29-1 and TRBJ1-6; maybe TRBD1 (6 bases). Germline CDR1 is SQVTM and CDR2 is ANQGSEA. The CDR3 runs 14 residues. V lost 5 bases and J lost 7, with 15 bases in between. CDR3 bases: TGCAGCGTTATGGAGAGGGGGACAAATTCACCCCTCCACTTT. Protein: CSVMERGTNSPLHF.

The chain carries TRBV5-6 and TRBJ2-6; D might be TRBD2 (5 bases). Trimming left V 7 bases short and J 0 bases short, with 11 bases between. The CDR3 totals 15 residues. Germline assignment: CDR1 SGHDT and CDR2 YYEEEE. CDR3 residues: CASGRENSGANVLTF. Here the CDR3 DNA reads TGTGCCAGCGGCCGGGAAAACTCTGGGGCCAACGTCCTGACTTTC.

V and J are TRBV7-9 and TRBJ2-5; TRBD2 matches 7 bases. The CDR3 is 15 residues long. The ends lost 5 bases at V and 1 base at J; junction bases unmatched: 7. Germline CDR1 is SEHNR and CDR2 is FQNEAQ (reference sequence). The CDR3 bases are TGTGCCAGCAGCCTTAGGGGCGGGGGCCAAGAGACCCAGTACTTC. Amino acids: CASSLRGGGQETQYF.

The chain links TRBV9 to TRBJ1-1, with TRBD1 as a possible D gene (6 bases). Germline V gives CDR1 SGDLS, CDR2 YYNGEE. The V and J ends lost 0 bases and 6 bases respectively, with 9 bases between them. The CDR3 sequence is 13 residues long. As DNA, the CDR3 is TGTGCCAGCAGCGTAGGGGAGGGGGCTGAAGCTTTCTTT. Residues: CASSVGEGAEAFF.

This chain links TRBV6-5 with TRBJ2-7; D remains ambiguous. Trimming took off 6 bases at V and 4 bases at J, with 13 bases between the two ends. From germline, CDR1 is MNHEY and CDR2 SVGAGI. This CDR3 is 13 amino acids long. Written as DNA, the CDR3 is TGTGCCAGCAGCCTGGAGCAGAGATACGAGCAGTACTTC. Protein product: CASSLEQRYEQYF.

The J gene is TRBJ2-7, the V gene TRBV13; the D gene is possibly TRBD2 (5 bases). Germline V CDR1 and CDR2: PRHDT, FYEKMQ (reference sequence). The CDR3 consists of 16 residues. V shed 2 bases and J shed 6 bases, with 20 bases lying between them. As DNA, the CDR3 is TGTGCCAGCAGCTTAAGGACTGACGGACTCCTACTCGAGCAGTACTTC. This encodes CASSLRTDGLLLEQYF.

The V and J genes are TRBV5-5 and TRBJ1-5; D remains unclear. V was cut by 2 bases and J by 4 bases, with 13 bases left in between. Germline CDR1 SGHKS, CDR2 YYEKEE (reference sequence). The CDR3 spans 15 residues. The CDR3 DNA reads as TGTGCCAGCAGCTTTGACCGCACGGGGAATCAGCCCCAGCATTTT. Translation: CASSFDRTGNQPQHF. The whole variable domain, remainder taken from reference TRBV5-5 and TRBJ1-5, is DAGVTQSPTHLIKTRGQQVTLRCSPISGHKSVSWYQQVLGQGPQFIFQYYEKEERGRGNFPDRFSARQFPNYSSELNVNALLLGDSALYLCASSFDRTGNQPQHFGDGTRLSIL.

The genes are TRBV28 and TRBJ1-1, with TRBD1 matching 8 bases. V dropped 5 bases and J dropped 0; count of bases not matched to a gene: 8. The germline CDR1 and CDR2 sequences are MDHEN and SYDVKM. The length of the CDR3 is 16 residues. The CDR3 spells CASSPIGTGLNTEAFF. CDR3 sequence (DNA): TGTGCCAGCAGTCCCATCGGGACAGGATTGAACACTGAAGCTTTCTTT.

This sequence joins TRBV7-8 and TRBJ2-7; 9 nucleotides match TRBD1. The CDR3 spans 14 residues. V lost 0 bases, J lost 4 bases, and 1 base stayed unmatched. Germline V gene data show CDR1 as SGHVS and CDR2 as FQNEAQ. Here the CDR3 DNA reads TGTGCCAGCAGCTTAGCCGGGACAGGGTACGAGCAGTACTTC. Translated: CASSLAGTGYEQYF.

This clone was observed once. This chain links TRBV2 with TRBJ2-2; 10 bases line up with TRBD2. CDR1 SNHLY and CDR2 FYNNEI come from the germline V gene. With 10 bases clipped from V and 2 bases from J, the junction kept 4 bases outside the gene matches. The CDR3 extends over 14 amino acids. The CDR3 DNA sequence: TGTGCCACCACTAGCGGGAAAAACACCGGGGAGCTGTTTTTT. Protein product: CATTSGKNTGELFF. Complete variable domain (other parts from reference TRBV2 and TRBJ2-2): EPEVTQTPSHQVTQMGQEVILRCVPISNHLYFYWYRQILGQKVEFLVSFYNNEISEKSEIFDDQFSVERPDGSNFTLKIRSTKLEDSAMYFCATTSGKNTGELFFGEGSRLTVL.

The J gene is TRBJ1-2, the V gene TRBV6-5; D remains unclear. Trimming cost V 6 bases and J 2 bases, with 16 bases left between them. The CDR3 is made up of 15 amino acids. Germline-derived CDR1 and CDR2 are MNHEY and SVGAGI. The CDR3 region has the DNA TGTGCCAGCAGAGCGAGCGGGGAAAGGAACTATGGCTACACCTTC. It yields the protein CASRASGERNYGYTF.

The chain recombines TRBV19 with TRBJ2-5; a weak D match, TRBD1 (5 bases). V was pared by 5 bases and J by 4 bases, with 14 bases between. Per the germline V gene, CDR1 is LNHDA and CDR2 is SQIVND (reference sequence). The CDR3 sequence is 14 residues long. The CDR3 DNA reads TGTGCCAGTAGTTCCCCAAAGGGGCCAGAGACCCAGTACTTC. The encoded protein is CASSSPKGPETQYF.

The gene calls are TRBV30 and TRBJ1-1; TRBD1 agrees at 7 bases. The CDR3 extends over 14 amino acids. Losses at the gene ends were 5 bases for V and 8 bases for J; bases not matched to a gene: 14. Germline-derived CDR1 and CDR2 are GTSNPN and SVGIG (reference sequence). CDR3 DNA: TGTGCCTGGGGGAAAAACTTAATGGACAGGGAAGCTTTCTTT. Its translation: CAWGKNLMDREAFF. The full variable domain, completed using reference TRBV30 and TRBJ1-1, is SQTIHQWPATLVQPVGSPLSLECTVEGTSNPNLYWYRQAAGRGLQLLFYSVGIGQISSEVPQNLSASRPQDRQFILSSKKLLLSDSGFYLCAWGKNLMDREAFFGQGTRLTVV.

The chain links TRBV28 to TRBJ1-2; tentative D call: TRBD1 (5 bases). The CDR3 sequence is 11 residues long. Germline CDR1 MDHEN, CDR2 SYDVKM. Trimming cost V 5 bases and J 8 bases, with 9 bases left between them. The CDR3 is CASSPGYGYTF. The CDR3 region has the DNA TGTGCCAGCAGTCCAGGGTACGGCTACACCTTC.

The chain recombines TRBV7-2 with TRBJ2-2; perhaps TRBD1 as D (5 bases). The CDR3 spans 16 residues. Trimming left V 1 base short and J 1 base short, with 10 bases between. Germline CDR1 reads SGHTA; CDR2 reads FQGNSA. CDR3 region: CASSLVGAQNTGELFF. For the CDR3, the DNA is TGTGCCAGCAGCTTAGTTGGGGCGCAGAACACCGGGGAGCTGTTTTTT.

Note on this clone: The same CDR3 arises from other DNA sequences in this sample as well. The chain has TRBV3-1 (or the pseudogene TRBV3-2) and TRBJ1-5; D unresolved. V lost 1 base to trimming and J lost 6 bases, with 7 bases between them. Per the germline V gene, CDR1 is LGHDT and CDR2 is YNNKEL (reference sequence). This CDR3 region has 13 residues. The CDR3 reads CASSQGGGQPQHF. The CDR3 DNA reads TGTGCCAGCAGCCAAGGGGGAGGTCAGCCCCAGCATTTT.

The rearrangement joins TRBV27 to TRBJ1-2, with 11 bases matching TRBD1. V shed 8 bases and J 4 bases; nucleotides not matched to a gene: 6. This CDR3 is 14 amino acids long. Per the germline V gene, CDR1 is MNHEY and CDR2 is SMNVEV (reference sequence). CDR3 coding DNA: TGTGCCAGCGGCGGACAGGGGGCAGTCTATGGCTACACCTTC. It encodes CASGGQGAVYGYTF.

The chain has TRBV25-1 and TRBJ1-5, with D possibly TRBD1 on 5 matching bases. Per the germline V gene, CDR1 is MGHDK and CDR2 is SYGVNS. Trimming stripped 1 base from V and 5 bases from J, with 6 bases between. The CDR3 consists of 13 residues. CDR3 DNA: TGTGCCAGCAGTGAATGGGGGGATCAGCCCCAGCATTTT. Its protein product is CASSEWGDQPQHF.

The count of this clone is one. The V call is TRBV4-3, the J call TRBJ2-7, with TRBD1 matching over 8 bases. Losses at the gene ends were 4 bases for V and 1 base for J; bases not matched to a gene: 0. The CDR3 is made up of 13 amino acids. Per germline, CDR1 LGHNA and CDR2 YSLEER. The CDR3 bases are TGCGCCAGCAGCCGGACAGGGTCCTACGAGCAGTACTTC. Translation gives CASSRTGSYEQYF.

The V call is TRBV5-4, the J call TRBJ1-3, with a weak D call TRBD1 (6 bases). The CDR3 runs to 13 residues. Trimming shortened V by 9 bases and J by 4 bases, and 14 bases separated the two germline ends. CDR1 is SGHNT and CDR2 is YYREEE in the germline V gene (reference sequence). The CDR3 DNA is TGTGCCATCAGGGGAGAACAGGGAAACACCATATATTTT. Residues: CAIRGEQGNTIYF.